These 26 T cell receptor beta chains were sequenced from one sample in a study of T cells after yellow fever vaccination. TCRdb reprocessed the 5' RACE reads via MiXCR and lists one record per CDR3 protein. The sample has some 340,000 distinct CDR3 sequences; roughly 3.9% are singletons. This material consisted of PBMCs, taken 5 days after the yellow fever booster vaccination. The receptors here all came from a man aged 18-30 years who received the YFV17D yellow fever vaccine.

This clonotype was observed a few times. This CDR3 reads CAWSAVRPGNSPLHF. As DNA, the CDR3 is TGTGCCTGGAGTGCCGTCAGGCCTGGAAATTCACCCCTCCACTTT. The chain links TRBV30 to TRBJ1-6, with D unresolved. V lost 1 base, J lost 7 bases, and 14 bases lay in between. This CDR3 has 15 amino acids. In germline, CDR1 is GTSNPN, CDR2 SVGIG (reference sequence).

This clonotype was counted many times. The chain has TRBV25-1 and TRBJ1-4; 7 nucleotides agree with TRBD1. V shed 1 base, J shed 11 bases, and the junction held 7 bases outside the gene matches. The CDR3 sequence is 14 residues long. Germline V lookup: CDR1 MGHDK, CDR2 SYGVNS. The DNA of the CDR3 is TGTGCCAGCAGTGAATTGGTGACAGGGCGGAAACTGTTTTTT. Translating gives CASSELVTGRKLFF.

This clonotype was observed a few times. The chain is built from TRBV11-3 and TRBJ2-3; TRBD2 matches 8 bases. Germline V gene lookup returns CDR1 SGHNT and CDR2 YENEEA. The CDR3 runs 14 residues. The junction had 5 bases not matched to a gene; V was cut back by 5 bases and J by 4 bases. The CDR3 is CASSAVGGADTQYF. The CDR3 coding sequence is TGTGCCAGCAGCGCGGTCGGGGGGGCAGATACGCAGTATTTT.

Ten or more counts support this clonotype. J is TRBJ2-3 and V is TRBV7-7; 8 nucleotides align to TRBD2. Looked up from germline, CDR1 is SSHAT and CDR2 is FNYEAQ (reference sequence). The V and J ends lost 1 base and 1 base, in that order; junction bases with no gene match: 4. This CDR3 contains 16 residues. CDR3 nucleotides: TGTGCCAGCAGCTTAGGCATCGGGGGGGGCACAGATACGCAGTATTTT. This encodes CASSLGIGGGTDTQYF. The variable domain in full, with the rest retrieved from reference TRBV7-7 and TRBJ2-3, is GAGVSQSPRYKVTKRGQDVTLRCDPISSHATLYWYQQALGQGPEFLTYFNYEAQPDKSGLPSDRFSAERPEGSISTLTIQRTEQRDSAMYRCASSLGIGGGTDTQYFGPGTRLTVL.

The sample holds many counts of this clonotype. The chain couples TRBV18 to TRBJ1-2; D is uncertain. The CDR3 totals 12 residues. Trimming removed 3 bases at V and 7 bases at J, with 9 bases between. Looked up from germline, CDR1 is KGHSH and CDR2 is LQKENI. CDR3 nucleotide sequence: TGTGCCAGCTCACCTCGACATTTTGGCTACACCTTC. Protein product: CASSPRHFGYTF.

This clonotype appeared many times. The genes are TRBV5-4 and TRBJ2-3; 8 nucleotides align to TRBD1. J was trimmed by 8 bases and V by 4 bases; bases with no gene match: 12. This CDR3 region has 15 residues. Germline lookup yields CDR1 SGHNT and CDR2 YYREEE (reference sequence). The CDR3 reads CASSLEAGGEGTQYF. The CDR3 coding sequence is TGTGCCAGCAGCCTGGAGGCAGGGGGCGAAGGTACGCAGTATTTT.

This clonotype was counted between two and nine times. The chain joins TRBV9 to TRBJ1-1; no firm D call. Trimming removed 1 base from V and 4 bases from J, with 5 bases in between. Germline CDR1 reads SGDLS; CDR2 reads YYNGEE. There are 12 residues in the CDR3. The CDR3 DNA follows: TGTGCCAGCAGCGTAATGACCACTGAAGCTTTCTTT. Its translation: CASSVMTTEAFF.

The J gene is TRBJ1-6, the V gene TRBV10-3; TRBD1 agrees at 7 bases. Germline V lookup: CDR1 ENHRY, CDR2 SYGVKD. The junction had 6 bases not matched to a gene; V was cut back by 6 bases and J by 4 bases. The CDR3 is 15 residues long. The CDR3 bases are TGTGCCATCAGGGGACAGCGGGATTATAATTCACCCCTCCACTTT. It yields the protein CAIRGQRDYNSPLHF.

This clonotype came up a few times. J is TRBJ1-1 and V is TRBV5-6, with D uncertain. V shed 5 bases and J shed 4 bases, with 6 bases lying between them. Germline V gene sequence: CDR1 SGHDT, CDR2 YYEEEE. This CDR3 region has 11 residues. CDR3 DNA: TGTGCCAGCAGAGGCGCCACTGAAGCTTTCTTT. Its translation is CASRGATEAFF.

This clonotype was seen only a few times. The rearrangement uses TRBV7-2 and TRBJ2-5; 7 bases map to TRBD1. Germline CDR1 and CDR2: SGHTA and FQGNSA. With 8 bases clipped from V and 4 bases from J, the junction kept 1 base outside the gene matches. The CDR3 is 11 amino acids. CDR3 sequence (DNA): TGTGCCAGCGAGGGGGCAGAGACCCAGTACTTC. This encodes CASEGAETQYF.

This clonotype was counted only a few times. The chain has TRBV4-1 and TRBJ1-1, with D possibly TRBD1 on 6 matching bases. V dropped 1 base and J dropped 3 bases, with 15 bases sitting between them. Germline V lookup: CDR1 MGHRA, CDR2 YSYEKL. CDR3 length: 16 amino acids. CDR3 protein: CASSQVARGGDTEAFF. Written as DNA, the CDR3 is TGCGCCAGCAGCCAAGTGGCCAGGGGAGGGGACACTGAAGCTTTCTTT.

V gene TRBV30 combines with J gene TRBJ2-5, with D perhaps TRBD2 (5 bases). This CDR3 has 13 amino acids. The V gene lost 3 bases and the J gene lost 2 bases, with 10 bases spanning the gap. Germline loops: CDR1 GTSNPN, CDR2 SVGIG (reference sequence). The CDR3 reads CAWREEAQETQYF. The CDR3, as DNA: TGTGCCTGGAGGGAGGAGGCGCAAGAGACCCAGTACTTC.

This clonotype appeared many times. The rearrangement uses TRBV7-6 and TRBJ2-1; D gene unclear. Trimming stripped 0 bases from V and 8 bases from J, with 11 bases between. In germline, CDR1 is SGHVS, CDR2 FNYEAQ. The CDR3 is 14 amino acids. The CDR3 DNA sequence: TGTGCCAGCAGCTTAGCGTCCCGGTATGATGAGCAGTTCTTC. Translation: CASSLASRYDEQFF.

Many counts were recorded for this clonotype. J is TRBJ2-4 and V is TRBV12-3 or TRBV12-4; D possibly matches TRBD1 or TRBD2 (5 bases each). The CDR3 extends over 13 amino acids. V was cut by 3 bases and J by 8 bases, with 11 bases left in between. CDR3 region: CASSLGERDIQYF. CDR3 nucleotides: TGTGCCAGCAGTTTGGGGGAGAGAGACATTCAGTACTTC.

This clonotype showed up many times. The chain employs TRBV7-9 and TRBJ2-7; 8 bases are a match to TRBD2. V trimming: 2 bases; J trimming: 5 bases; junction bases outside the gene matches: 8. This CDR3 has 15 amino acids. Germline V lookup: CDR1 SEHNR, CDR2 FQNEAQ (reference sequence). Written as DNA, the CDR3 is TGTGCCAGCAGCTTACCCGCCGAGCGGGGGAACGAGCAGTACTTC. This translates into CASSLPAERGNEQYF.

This chain uses TRBV4-3 with TRBJ2-3; 10 bases line up with TRBD1. CDR3 length equals 18 residues. The germline V gene encodes CDR1 LGHNA and CDR2 YSLEER. Germline trimming cut 4 bases from V and 4 bases from J; bases unmatched to any gene: 14. The CDR3 loop is CASSPLLGDRGRPDTQYF. The CDR3 DNA sequence: TGCGCCAGCAGCCCCCTTTTGGGGGACAGGGGTCGACCAGATACGCAGTATTTT.

This clonotype was seen a handful of times. The chain combines TRBV12-3 or TRBV12-4 with TRBJ1-1; no clear D gene. The CDR3 consists of 16 residues. Trimming took off 4 bases at V and 3 bases at J, with 18 bases between the two ends. The CDR3 protein is CASSYRVVRAHTEAFF. Here the CDR3 DNA reads TGTGCCAGCAGTTACCGAGTCGTCCGGGCCCACACTGAAGCTTTCTTT.

J is TRBJ2-6 and V is TRBV6-5; D is possibly TRBD1 (5 bases). Germline V gene data show CDR1 as MNHEY and CDR2 as SVGAGI. The CDR3 spans 18 residues. Trimming cost V 5 bases and J 3 bases, with 20 bases left between them. The CDR3 here is CASSARRGSRYGANVLTF. CDR3 DNA sequence: TGTGCCAGCAGTGCTCGAAGGGGCAGCCGTTATGGGGCCAACGTCCTGACTTTC.

In DNA form, the CDR3 reads TGCAGTGCTAGAATAGGACAGGGGGCTGGTTCACCCCTCCACTTT. This gives the protein CSARIGQGAGSPLHF. The chain links TRBV20-1 to TRBJ1-6, with TRBD1 matching over 11 bases. Germline loops: CDR1 DFQATT, CDR2 SNEGSKA (reference sequence). The CDR3 totals 15 residues. V was pared by 2 bases and J by 9 bases, with 6 bases of the junction left unmatched.

This sequence joins TRBV6-2 or TRBV6-3 and TRBJ1-1; D not resolved. Germline lookup yields CDR1 MNHEY and CDR2 SVGEGT. CDR3 length: 12 residues. V gave up 5 bases and J gave up 11 bases, with 15 bases separating them. CDR3 protein: CASSHTGETAFF. DNA of the CDR3: TGTGCCAGCAGTCACACCGGGGAGACGGCTTTCTTT.

This clonotype appeared a few times. Germline is not matched at one junction end, which may reflect a read error. The chain carries TRBV6-1 and TRBJ1-1; unclear D gene. Germline V gene lookup returns CDR1 MNHNS and CDR2 SASEGT. This CDR3 contains 12 residues. CDR3 region: CASSPQGATEAF. DNA of the CDR3: TGTGCCAGCAGTCCCCAAGGTGCCACTGAAGCTTTT.

This clonotype was seen repeatedly, ten times or more. The J gene is TRBJ2-7, the V gene TRBV6-5; TRBD2 might be the D (7 bases). Trimming took 6 bases from V and 4 from J, leaving 16 bases between them. The CDR3 has 14 amino acids. The germline V gene encodes CDR1 MNHEY and CDR2 SVGAGI. As DNA, the CDR3 is TGTGCCAGCAGCCTAGGGGGGGGCTCGTACGAGCAGTACTTC. Translating it yields CASSLGGGSYEQYF.

This clonotype occurred a few times. The chain carries TRBV6-6 and TRBJ1-5; TRBD1 aligns across 11 bases. With 5 bases clipped from V and 2 bases from J, the junction kept 5 bases outside the gene matches. The CDR3 runs to 16 residues. From germline, CDR1 is MNHNY and CDR2 SVGAGI (reference sequence). CDR3 nucleotides: TGTGCCAGCAGTGTTGGACAGGGGGCCGGCAATCAGCCCCAGCATTTT. It codes for CASSVGQGAGNQPQHF.

This clonotype was seen at least ten times. The chain recombines TRBV7-2 with TRBJ2-7, with D possibly being TRBD2 (6 bases). CDR3 length: 14 amino acids. Trimming stripped 4 bases from V and 7 bases from J, with 17 bases between. Germline CDR1 is SGHTA and CDR2 is FQGNSA. The CDR3 spells CASSSGTGIGEQYF. CDR3 coding DNA: TGTGCCAGCAGCTCCGGGACTGGGATAGGGGAGCAGTACTTC.

This clonotype was seen repeatedly, ten times or more. This chain joins TRBV10-2 and TRBJ2-2; D is ambiguous. CDR1 and CDR2 (germline): WSHSY, SAAADI. The CDR3 sequence is 13 residues long. Trimming cost V 4 bases and J 7 bases, with 10 bases left between them. CDR3 sequence reads: CASSGNLGGELFF. DNA of the CDR3: TGCGCCAGCAGTGGGAATCTCGGCGGGGAGCTGTTTTTT.

This clonotype was detected only a few times. The rearrangement links TRBV29-1 to TRBJ2-3, with D hard to call. The CDR3 is 15 residues long. V lost 2 bases, J lost 5 bases, and 17 bases lay in between. The germline CDR1 and CDR2 sequences are SQVTM and ANQGSEA. The CDR3 region is CSVESAVSYLDTQYF. The CDR3 DNA reads as TGCAGCGTTGAAAGTGCTGTCAGCTACCTAGATACGCAGTATTTT.